The 12 T cell receptor beta chains presented below share a single source sample, sequenced in a study of blood T cell repertoires in COVID-19. Produced via immunoSEQ multiplex PCR; TCRdb's table is partial and in-frame only. Of 110,000 to 150,000 clones in the sample, about 80% were seen once. Specimen: peripheral blood. Receptors were obtained from a woman aged 80 or over with acute or convalescent COVID-19.

V usage is TRBV5-1 and J usage is TRBJ2-1; the match to TRBD2 covers 11 bases. Per germline, CDR1 SGHRS and CDR2 YFSETQ. V gave up 2 bases and J gave up 7 bases; unmatched junction bases: 5. The CDR3 has 15 residues. The CDR3 nucleotides read TGCGCCAGCAGCTTCTTAGCGGGGGGGGAGAATGAGCAGTTCTTC. As protein: CASSFLAGGENEQFF.

The chain joins TRBV5-1 to TRBJ1-4; D may be TRBD1 (5 bases). V dropped 0 bases and J dropped 0 bases, with 21 bases sitting between them. Germline CDR1 and CDR2: SGHRS and YFSETQ. This CDR3 spans 20 amino acids. Here the CDR3 reads CASSLVPPRAGAATNEKLFF. CDR3 nucleotide sequence: TGCGCCAGCAGCTTGGTCCCACCCAGGGCTGGGGCTGCAACTAATGAAAAACTGTTTTTT.

This clone was seen many times. This chain joins TRBV12-5 and TRBJ2-7; perhaps TRBD2 as D (5 bases). V lost 5 bases, J lost 6 bases, and 17 bases lay in between. The germline gives CDR1 LGHNT, CDR2 FRNRAP. The CDR3 has 14 residues. The CDR3, as DNA: TGTGCTAGTGGTCTCACGCGGGCGTGGGGCGAGCAGTACTTC. This gives the protein CASGLTRAWGEQYF. The complete variable domain, with remaining parts taken from reference TRBV12-5 and TRBJ2-7, reads DARVTQTPRHKVTEMGQEVTMRCQPILGHNTVFWYRQTMMQGLELLAYFRNRAPLDDSGMPKDRFSAEMPDATLATLKIQPSEPRDSAVYFCASGLTRAWGEQYFGPGTRLTVT.

The rearrangement uses TRBV7-8 and TRBJ1-5, with 9 bases fitting TRBD1. V was pared by 1 base and J by 6 bases, with 16 bases of the junction left unmatched. The CDR3 is 19 residues long. Germline CDR1 and CDR2: SGHVS and FQNEAQ. CDR3 DNA: TGTGCCAGCAGCTTAGTCCGTATGAACAGGGGGCGTAAGGGTCAGCCCCAGCATTTT. Translating gives CASSLVRMNRGRKGQPQHF.

With regard to this clone: This sample includes further DNA sequences coding for the same CDR3. V is TRBV30 and J is TRBJ1-5, with TRBD1 matching over 7 bases. Trimming removed 5 bases from V and 4 bases from J; junction bases left unmatched: 5. The CDR3 has 13 residues. Looked up from germline, CDR1 is GTSNPN and CDR2 is SVGIG (reference sequence). CDR3 coding DNA: TGTGCCTGGTCCCGGGACAGTAATCAGCCCCAGCATTTT. Translated: CAWSRDSNQPQHF.

The chain is built from TRBV6-2 or TRBV6-3 and TRBJ1-3, with TRBD1 as a possible D gene (5 bases). Trimming stripped 5 bases from V and 1 base from J, with 12 bases between. CDR3 length: 15 residues. The germline CDR1 and CDR2 sequences are MNHEY and SVGEGT. The CDR3 spells CASSRQRASGNTIYF. The CDR3 DNA follows: TGTGCCAGCAGTCGACAGAGAGCTTCTGGAAACACCATATATTTT.

This clone appeared a few times. V and J are TRBV6-5 and TRBJ2-2; 7 bases match TRBD1. Germline CDR1 and CDR2: MNHEY and SVGAGI. V lost 7 bases and J lost 0; bases outside the gene matches: 5. The CDR3 has 15 amino acids. The CDR3 DNA follows: TGTGCCAGCATAAAAGGGACAGCGAACACCGGGGAGCTGTTTTTT. Protein product: CASIKGTANTGELFF.

In its sample, this clone was seen once. This CDR3 is also generated by other DNA sequences in the sample. The chain has TRBV19 and TRBJ1-5; 7 bases agree with TRBD1. Trimming cost V 4 bases and J 4 bases; bases outside gene matches: 1. The CDR3 length is 13 residues. Germline V lookup: CDR1 LNHDA, CDR2 SQIVND (reference sequence). The CDR3 here is CASSRDRNQPQHF. In DNA form, the CDR3 reads TGTGCCAGTAGTAGGGACAGAAATCAGCCCCAGCATTTT.

The chain combines TRBV4-2 with TRBJ1-2; D gene uncertain. There are 15 residues in the CDR3. Deletions cut 3 bases from V and 6 bases from J, with 17 bases between. The germline gives CDR1 LGHNA, CDR2 YNFKEQ. This CDR3 reads CASSQPGGGSHGYTF. Here the CDR3 DNA reads TGTGCCAGCAGCCAGCCAGGAGGTGGCTCCCATGGCTACACCTTC.

This clone has just a few counts. The chain has TRBV12-3 or TRBV12-4 and TRBJ1-5; possible D gene TRBD1, 5 bases. The CDR3 has 12 amino acids. V dropped 6 bases and J dropped 4 bases, with 7 bases sitting between them. The CDR3 DNA reads as TGTGCCAGCAGGAAGGGGAATCAGCCCCAGCATTTT. Amino acids: CASRKGNQPQHF.

The rearrangement uses TRBV30 and TRBJ1-5; 7 positions match TRBD1. This CDR3 contains 20 residues. In germline, CDR1 is GTSNPN, CDR2 SVGIG (reference sequence). V lost 1 base and J lost 0; bases outside the gene matches: 18. This chain's CDR3 is CAWSARRWDSRSYSNQPQHF. The CDR3 DNA reads TGTGCCTGGAGTGCCCGGAGGTGGGACAGTCGATCTTATAGCAATCAGCCCCAGCATTTT.

The chain couples TRBV2 to TRBJ2-1, with D possibly matching TRBD2 (7 bases). This CDR3 comprises 13 residues. Trimming took 7 bases from V and 5 from J, leaving 12 bases between them. Germline CDR1 reads SNHLY; CDR2 reads FYNNEI. The CDR3 is CASIEGGDNEQFF. CDR3 DNA sequence: TGTGCCAGCATCGAGGGGGGGGACAATGAGCAGTTCTTC.